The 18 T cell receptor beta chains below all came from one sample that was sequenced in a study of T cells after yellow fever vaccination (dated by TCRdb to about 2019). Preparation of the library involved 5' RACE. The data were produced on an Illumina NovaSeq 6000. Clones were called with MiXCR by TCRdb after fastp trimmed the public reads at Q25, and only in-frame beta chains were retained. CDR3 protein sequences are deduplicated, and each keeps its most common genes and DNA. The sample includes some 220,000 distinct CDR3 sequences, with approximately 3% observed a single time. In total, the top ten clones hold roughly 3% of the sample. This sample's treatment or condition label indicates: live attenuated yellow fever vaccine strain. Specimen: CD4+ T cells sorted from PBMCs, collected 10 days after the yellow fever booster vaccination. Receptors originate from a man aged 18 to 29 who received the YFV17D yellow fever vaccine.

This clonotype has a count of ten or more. The CDR3, as DNA: TGTGCCAGCAGACGGGGCGGGGGTACAGATACGCAGTATTTT. Protein product: CASRRGGGTDTQYF. V usage is TRBV3-1 and J usage is TRBJ2-3; TRBD2 agrees at 7 bases. This CDR3 is built from 14 residues. Per the germline V gene, CDR1 is LGHDT and CDR2 is YNNKEL (reference sequence). The ends lost 6 bases at V and 3 bases at J; junction bases unmatched: 6.

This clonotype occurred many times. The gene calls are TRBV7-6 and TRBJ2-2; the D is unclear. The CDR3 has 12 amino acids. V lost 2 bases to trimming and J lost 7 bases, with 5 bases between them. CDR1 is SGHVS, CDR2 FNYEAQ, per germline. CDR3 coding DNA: TGTGCCAGCAGCTTAACTCACGGGGAGCTGTTTTTT. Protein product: CASSLTHGELFF. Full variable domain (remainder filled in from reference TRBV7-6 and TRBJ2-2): GAGVSQSPRYKVTKRGQDVALRCDPISGHVSLYWYRQALGQGPEFLTYFNYEAQQDKSGLPNDRFSAERPEGSISTLTIQRTEQRDSAMYRCASSLTHGELFFGEGSRLTVL.

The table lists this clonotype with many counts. The chain's CDR3 is CASSQGWASVGTGELFF. CDR3 nucleotide sequence: TGCGCCAGCAGCCAAGGATGGGCTAGCGTTGGGACCGGGGAGCTGTTTTTT. This chain links TRBV4-1 with TRBJ2-2; D possibly corresponds to TRBD2 (6 bases). Germline V lookup: CDR1 MGHRA, CDR2 YSYEKL. V shed 1 base and J shed 5 bases, with 17 bases lying between them. The CDR3 spans 17 residues.

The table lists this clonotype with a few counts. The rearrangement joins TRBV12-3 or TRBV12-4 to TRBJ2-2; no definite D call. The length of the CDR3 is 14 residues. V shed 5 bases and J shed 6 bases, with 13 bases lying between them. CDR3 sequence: CASSVSVGSGELFF. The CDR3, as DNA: TGTGCCAGCAGTGTGTCAGTGGGATCCGGGGAGCTGTTTTTT.

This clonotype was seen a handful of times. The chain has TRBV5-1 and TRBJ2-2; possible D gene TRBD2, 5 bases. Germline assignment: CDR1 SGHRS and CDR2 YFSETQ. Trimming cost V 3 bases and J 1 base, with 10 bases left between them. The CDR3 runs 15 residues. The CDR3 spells CASSYRGKNTGELFF. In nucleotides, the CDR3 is TGCGCCAGCAGCTACCGGGGAAAGAACACCGGGGAGCTGTTTTTT.

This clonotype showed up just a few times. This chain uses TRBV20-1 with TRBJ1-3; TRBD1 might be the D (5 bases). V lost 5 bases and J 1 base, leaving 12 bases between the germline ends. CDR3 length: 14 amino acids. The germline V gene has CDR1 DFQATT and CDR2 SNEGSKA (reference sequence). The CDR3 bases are TGCAGTGCTGAACCGGGGGGGTCTGGAAACACCATATATTTT. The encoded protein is CSAEPGGSGNTIYF.

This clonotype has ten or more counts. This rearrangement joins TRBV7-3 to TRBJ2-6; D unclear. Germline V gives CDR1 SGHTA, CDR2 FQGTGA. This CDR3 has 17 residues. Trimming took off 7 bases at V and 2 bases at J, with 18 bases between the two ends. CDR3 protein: CASTPGAGLAGANVLTF. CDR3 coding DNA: TGTGCCAGCACCCCCGGAGCAGGCCTAGCTGGGGCCAACGTCCTGACTTTC.

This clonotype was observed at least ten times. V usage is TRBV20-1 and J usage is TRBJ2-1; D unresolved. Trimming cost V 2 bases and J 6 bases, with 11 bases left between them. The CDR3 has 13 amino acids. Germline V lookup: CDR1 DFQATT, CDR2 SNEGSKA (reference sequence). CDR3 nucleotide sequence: TGCAGTGCTAGAACCCCACCTCGCAATGAGCAGTTCTTC. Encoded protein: CSARTPPRNEQFF.

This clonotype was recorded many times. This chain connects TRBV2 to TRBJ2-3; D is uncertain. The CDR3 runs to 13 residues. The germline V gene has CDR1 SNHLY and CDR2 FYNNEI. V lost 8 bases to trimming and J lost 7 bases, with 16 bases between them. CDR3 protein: CASQDPDPNTQYF. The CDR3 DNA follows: TGTGCCAGCCAGGACCCCGATCCCAATACGCAGTATTTT.

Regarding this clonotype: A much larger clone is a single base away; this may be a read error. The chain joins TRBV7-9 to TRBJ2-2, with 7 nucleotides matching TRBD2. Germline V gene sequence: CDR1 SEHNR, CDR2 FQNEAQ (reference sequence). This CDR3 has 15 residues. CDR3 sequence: CASSSRLAGTGELIF. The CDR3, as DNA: TGTGCCAGCAGCTCGCGACTAGCTGGGACCGGGGAGCTGATTTTT.

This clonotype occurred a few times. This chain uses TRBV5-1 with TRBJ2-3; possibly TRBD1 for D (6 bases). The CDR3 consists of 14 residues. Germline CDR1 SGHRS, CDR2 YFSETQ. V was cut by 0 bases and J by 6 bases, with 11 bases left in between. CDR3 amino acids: CASSLAPGEDTQYF. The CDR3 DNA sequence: TGCGCCAGCAGCTTGGCCCCAGGGGAGGATACGCAGTATTTT.

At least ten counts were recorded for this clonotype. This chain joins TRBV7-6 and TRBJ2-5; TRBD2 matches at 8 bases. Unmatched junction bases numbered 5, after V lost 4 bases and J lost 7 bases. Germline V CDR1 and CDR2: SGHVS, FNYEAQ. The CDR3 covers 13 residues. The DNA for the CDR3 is TGTGCCAGCAGCTCGCCGGGGGGGCGGACCCAGTACTTC. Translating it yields CASSSPGGRTQYF.

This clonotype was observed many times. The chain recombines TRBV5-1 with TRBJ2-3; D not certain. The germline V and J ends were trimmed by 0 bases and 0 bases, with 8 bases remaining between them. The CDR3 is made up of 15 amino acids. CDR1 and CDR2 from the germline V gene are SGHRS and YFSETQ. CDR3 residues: CASSLDADSTDTQYF. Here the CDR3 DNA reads TGCGCCAGCAGCTTGGATGCGGATAGCACAGATACGCAGTATTTT.

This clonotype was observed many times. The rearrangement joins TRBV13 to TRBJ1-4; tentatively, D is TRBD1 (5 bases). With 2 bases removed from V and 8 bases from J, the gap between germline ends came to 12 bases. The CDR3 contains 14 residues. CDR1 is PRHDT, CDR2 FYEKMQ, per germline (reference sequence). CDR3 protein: CASSLQGDGEKLFF. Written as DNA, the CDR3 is TGTGCCAGCAGCTTACAAGGGGATGGGGAAAAACTGTTTTTT.

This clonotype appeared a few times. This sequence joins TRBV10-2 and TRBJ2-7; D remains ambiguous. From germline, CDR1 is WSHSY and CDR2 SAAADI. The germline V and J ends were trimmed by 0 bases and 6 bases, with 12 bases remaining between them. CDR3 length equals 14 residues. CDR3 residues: CASSESTISGEQYF. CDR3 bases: TGCGCCAGCAGTGAGTCGACGATATCGGGCGAGCAGTACTTC.

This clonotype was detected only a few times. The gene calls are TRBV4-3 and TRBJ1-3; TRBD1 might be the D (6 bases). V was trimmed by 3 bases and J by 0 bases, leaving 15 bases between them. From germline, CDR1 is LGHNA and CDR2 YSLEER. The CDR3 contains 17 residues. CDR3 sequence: CASSQEDSTISGNTIYF. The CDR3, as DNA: TGCGCCAGCAGCCAGGAGGACAGCACCATCTCTGGAAACACCATATATTTT.

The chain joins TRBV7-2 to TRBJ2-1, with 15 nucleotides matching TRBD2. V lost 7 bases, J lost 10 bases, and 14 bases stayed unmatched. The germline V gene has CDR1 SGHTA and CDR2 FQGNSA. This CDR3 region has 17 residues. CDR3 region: CASTPPQGLAGGLEQFF. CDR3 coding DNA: TGTGCCAGCACCCCCCCGCAGGGACTAGCGGGGGGTCTAGAGCAGTTCTTC.

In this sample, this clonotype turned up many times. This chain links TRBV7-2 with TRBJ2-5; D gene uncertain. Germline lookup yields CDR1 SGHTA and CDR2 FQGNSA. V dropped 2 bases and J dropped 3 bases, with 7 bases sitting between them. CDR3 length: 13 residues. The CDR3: CASSLRYEETQYF. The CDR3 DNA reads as TGTGCCAGCAGCTTACGTTACGAAGAGACCCAGTACTTC. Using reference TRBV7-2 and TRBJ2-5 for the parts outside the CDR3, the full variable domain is GAGVSQSPSNKVTEKGKDVELRCDPISGHTALYWYRQSLGQGLEFLIYFQGNSAPDKSGLPSDRFSAERTGGSVSTLTIQRTQQEDSAVYLCASSLRYEETQYFGPGTRLLVL.